This T cell receptor beta chain was documented in a study of blood T cell repertoires in COVID-19. Trimming pared 1 base from V and 7 bases from J, leaving 7 bases between. The CDR3 is 13 residues long. The protocol was immunoSEQ multiplex PCR, while the TCRdb copy is restricted to in-frame clones and leaves out a portion. The repertoire consists of around 140,000 clones, with 84% occurring once and the leading ten covering roughly 10%. This receptor was identified in a man in his fifties or sixties with active or convalescent COVID-19. V is TRBV12-3 or TRBV12-4 and J is TRBJ1-4; no clear D. Material: peripheral blood. This chain's CDR3 is CASSLGRAEKLFF. CDR3 in DNA: TGTGCCAGCAGTTTAGGGAGGGCTGAAAAACTGTTTTTT.